These 12 T cell receptor beta chains were all obtained from the same sample, sequenced in a study of blood T cell repertoires in COVID-19. The assay was immunoSEQ multiplex PCR, and TCRdb's table has in-frame clones only and misses some. The sample lists 300,000 to 400,000 clones, 89% seen once, with around 3% in the top ten. Sequencing was done on a sample of peripheral blood. All receptors come from a young woman with COVID-19, enrolled during active disease.

This chain joins TRBV28 and TRBJ1-2; TRBD1 matches at 10 bases. Trimming took 1 base from V and 8 from J; bases not matched to a gene: 10. The germline gives CDR1 MDHEN, CDR2 SYDVKM. The CDR3 extends over 16 amino acids. The CDR3 DNA is TGTGCCAGCAGTTTATTCTGGAGGGACAGGGGTAAAGGCTACACCTTC. Translating gives CASSLFWRDRGKGYTF.

This clone has only one observation. The chain uses TRBV13 and TRBJ1-1; unclear D gene. Between the trimmed V and J ends, which lost 4 bases and 3 bases, there was a span of 12 bases. CDR1 PRHDT and CDR2 FYEKMQ come from the germline V gene (reference sequence). The CDR3 sequence is 14 residues long. The CDR3 coding sequence is TGTGCCAGCAGCTCGACCGATCGGGACACTGAAGCTTTCTTT. It yields the protein CASSSTDRDTEAFF.

The rearrangement joins TRBV18 to TRBJ2-5, with D unclear. The ends were cut back, 6 bases at V and 4 bases at J, with 3 bases in the middle. The CDR3 contains 10 residues. Looked up from germline, CDR1 is KGHSH and CDR2 is LQKENI. Here the CDR3 DNA reads TGTGCCAGCTCGAGAGAGACCCAGTACTTC. Its translation: CASSRETQYF.

This sequence joins TRBV30 and TRBJ1-2; no reliable D call. The germline CDR1 and CDR2 sequences are GTSNPN and SVGIG (reference sequence). V lost 0 bases to trimming and J lost 8 bases, with 7 bases between them. This CDR3 is built from 11 residues. CDR3 DNA sequence: TGTGCCTGGAGTGTATTTCTAGGCTACACCTTC. Translation: CAWSVFLGYTF. Looking up the rest from reference TRBV30 and TRBJ1-2 gives the full variable domain: SQTIHQWPATLVQPVGSPLSLECTVEGTSNPNLYWYRQAAGRGLQLLFYSVGIGQISSEVPQNLSASRPQDRQFILSSKKLLLSDSGFYLCAWSVFLGYTFGSGTRLTVV.

The chain joins TRBV6-2 or TRBV6-3 to TRBJ2-1, with TRBD2 matching over 9 bases. Germline V lookup: CDR1 MNHEY, CDR2 SVGEGT. V lost 2 bases to trimming and J lost 5 bases; unmatched junction nucleotides: 4. There are 15 residues in the CDR3. The CDR3 sequence: CASSYAGGPHNEQFF. For the CDR3, the DNA is TGTGCCAGCAGTTACGCGGGAGGGCCCCACAATGAGCAGTTCTTC.

V gene TRBV7-8 combines with J gene TRBJ2-7, with D possibly being TRBD1 (5 bases). The germline gives CDR1 SGHVS, CDR2 FQNEAQ. The CDR3 loop spans 14 amino acids. The V and J ends lost 2 bases and 3 bases respectively, with 11 bases between them. The CDR3 nucleotides read TGTGCCAGCAGCTTATCAGGGCCCAACTACGAGCAGTACTTC. Its protein is CASSLSGPNYEQYF.

The V call is TRBV18, the J call TRBJ2-1; the D is unclear. The germline V gene encodes CDR1 KGHSH and CDR2 LQKENI. This CDR3 contains 16 residues. The V gene lost 0 bases and the J gene lost 2 bases, with 11 bases spanning the gap. Written as DNA, the CDR3 is TGTGCCAGCTCACCACCGTCTCTAAACCCCTACAATGAGCAGTTCTTC. It translates to CASSPPSLNPYNEQFF.

The CDR3 DNA reads TGTGCCAGCAGTCTGGGGCCCACCTACGAGCAGTACGTC. Its translation: CASSLGPTYEQYV. The chain has TRBV6-5 and TRBJ2-7; D is perhaps TRBD1 (5 bases). Trimming left V 5 bases short and J 2 bases short, with 10 bases between. CDR3 size: 13 residues. The V gene's germline CDR1 is MNHEY and CDR2 SVGAGI.

Only one count was recorded for this clone. The chain uses TRBV2 and TRBJ1-1; D is undetermined. V was shortened by 7 bases and J by 2 bases, with 5 bases between the two germline ends. In germline, CDR1 is SNHLY, CDR2 FYNNEI. The CDR3 contains 11 residues. The CDR3, as DNA: TGTGCCAGCAAATATAACACTGAAGCTTTCTTT. Encoded protein: CASKYNTEAFF.

The chain joins TRBV2 to TRBJ2-1; 7 nucleotides align to TRBD2. The CDR3 contains 13 residues. J gave up 8 bases and V 9 bases, and 10 bases lay outside the gene matches. Germline loops: CDR1 SNHLY, CDR2 FYNNEI. The CDR3 coding sequence is TGTGCCAGTCAAAAACCTAGCGGCGATGAGCAGTTCTTC. Amino acids: CASQKPSGDEQFF.

This clone was seen just once. As DNA, the CDR3 is TGTGCCAGCAGCCTAGCTGGAGGGTACGGTGAGCAGTTCTTC. Translated, it gives CASSLAGGYGEQFF. This chain uses TRBV9 with TRBJ2-1, with a weak D call TRBD2 (6 bases). This CDR3 spans 14 amino acids. Germline CDR1 and CDR2: SGDLS and YYNGEE. Trimming took off 4 bases at V and 9 bases at J, with 17 bases between the two ends.

The chain joins TRBV4-1 to TRBJ2-1, with 7 positions matching TRBD2. Germline values: CDR1 MGHRA, CDR2 YSYEKL. With 0 bases clipped from V and 2 bases from J, the junction kept 7 bases outside the gene matches. The CDR3 runs to 17 residues. The CDR3 region has the DNA TGCGCCAGCAGCCAAGAACCCCTAGCGGAGGCCTACAATGAGCAGTTCTTC. Encoded protein: CASSQEPLAEAYNEQFF.